A selection of T cell receptor beta chains follows, all from one sample in a study of preoperative IRX-2 immunotherapy in early breast cancer. Sequencing used immunoSEQ multiplex PCR; TCRdb keeps in-frame clones, though not all of them. The data show tens of thousands of clones, approximately 84% seen once. Here the sequenced sample was lymph node tissue, taken before IRX-2 immunotherapy. The receptors originated from a human donor with breast cancer. Both conserved end residues are part of each CDR3. A D gene is named only where the DNA matches it firmly. A row's size may be missing; if present it is once, few, many or a size class.

d_gene: NA
v_gene: TRBV11-3
abundance: few
j_gene: TRBJ2-2
CDR3aa: CASSALGGSTGELFF
CDR3nt: TGTGCCAGCAGCGCCCTCGGGGGTTCCACCGGGGAGCTGTTTTTT

d_gene: TRBD2
v_gene: TRBV11-3
abundance: NA
j_gene: TRBJ2-5
CDR3aa: CASSLTTSYQETQYF
CDR3nt: TGTGCCAGCAGCTTAACGACTAGCTACCAAGAGACCCAGTACTTC

d_gene: NA
v_gene: TRBV11-3
abundance: few
j_gene: TRBJ2-3
CDR3aa: CASSLISGPTDTQYF
CDR3nt: TGTGCCAGCAGCTTGATTAGCGGTCCCACAGATACGCAGTATTTT

d_gene: NA
v_gene: TRBV19
abundance: NA
j_gene: TRBJ2-7
CDR3aa: CASSWDGLSIYEQYF
CDR3nt: TGTGCCAGTAGTTGGGACGGATTATCGATCTACGAGCAGTACTTC

d_gene: NA
v_gene: TRBV11-3
abundance: NA
j_gene: TRBJ1-1
CDR3aa: CASSLGVGVGTEAFF
CDR3nt: TGTGCCAGCAGCTTAGGGGTAGGGGTTGGCACTGAAGCTTTCTTT

d_gene: NA
v_gene: TRBV11-3
abundance: NA
j_gene: TRBJ1-2
CDR3aa: CASSLRGLGNYGYTF
CDR3nt: TGTGCCAGCAGCTTGAGGGGGTTAGGTAACTATGGCTACACCTTC

d_gene: TRBD1
v_gene: TRBV10-3
abundance: NA
j_gene: TRBJ2-1
CDR3aa: CAISEATDRGRQFF
CDR3nt: TGTGCCATCAGTGAGGCGACTGACAGGGGGCGGCAGTTCTTC

d_gene: NA
v_gene: TRBV6-7
abundance: NA
j_gene: TRBJ1-3
CDR3aa: CASSSTGNTIYF
CDR3nt: TGTGCCAGCAGCAGTACAGGAAACACCATATATTTT

d_gene: NA
v_gene: TRBV6-8
abundance: NA
j_gene: TRBJ2-1
CDR3aa: CASSNDASRYNEQFF
CDR3nt: TGTGCCAGCAGTAACGACGCTAGCCGGTACAATGAGCAGTTCTTC

d_gene: NA
v_gene: TRBV7-7
abundance: few
j_gene: TRBJ2-5
CDR3aa: CASSLGGNQETQYF
CDR3nt: TGTGCCAGCAGCTTAGGGGGAAACCAAGAGACCCAGTACTTC

d_gene: NA
v_gene: TRBV7-6
abundance: NA
j_gene: TRBJ1-2
CDR3aa: CASTITTGFNYGYTF
CDR3nt: TGTGCCAGCACCATAACGACAGGCTTTAACTATGGCTACACCTTC

d_gene: TRBD2
v_gene: TRBV10-2
abundance: NA
j_gene: TRBJ2-3
CDR3aa: CASSESGGGAWDTQYF
CDR3nt: TGCGCCAGCAGTGAGTCCGGCGGGGGGGCATGGGATACGCAGTATTTT

d_gene: TRBD1
v_gene: TRBV5-1
abundance: NA
j_gene: TRBJ1-1
CDR3aa: CASSGDRVSTEAFF
CDR3nt: TGCGCCAGCAGCGGAGACAGGGTGTCCACTGAAGCTTTCTTT

d_gene: NA
v_gene: TRBV6-8
abundance: NA
j_gene: TRBJ1-2
CDR3aa: CASSPKGVYVYGYTF
CDR3nt: TGTGCCAGCAGCCCAAAGGGGGTTTACGTCTATGGCTACACCTTC

d_gene: NA
v_gene: TRBV11-3
abundance: NA
j_gene: TRBJ1-3
CDR3aa: CASSSGQSLLSGNTIYF
CDR3nt: TGTGCCAGCAGCTCCGGACAGAGTCTTCTCTCTGGAAACACCATATATTTT

d_gene: NA
v_gene: TRBV18
abundance: few
j_gene: TRBJ1-3
CDR3aa: CASSPGESAGNTIYF
CDR3nt: TGTGCCAGCTCACCAGGGGAGTCGGCGGGAAACACCATATATTTT

d_gene: NA
v_gene: TRBV1
abundance: NA
j_gene: TRBJ2-3
CDR3aa: CASSQDFGASGGSTDTQYF
CDR3nt: TGCGCCAGCAGCCAAGATTTTGGGGCTAGCGGGGGGAGCACAGATACGCAGTATTTT

d_gene: TRBD2
v_gene: TRBV11-3
abundance: NA
j_gene: TRBJ2-1
CDR3aa: CASSLLSTSGNEQFF
CDR3nt: TGTGCCAGCAGCTTACTTTCGACTAGCGGGAATGAGCAGTTCTTC

d_gene: NA
v_gene: TRBV6-8
abundance: NA
j_gene: TRBJ1-2
CDR3aa: CATKAWGAGGYTF
CDR3nt: TGTGCCACCAAGGCCTGGGGAGCGGGTGGCTACACCTTC

d_gene: NA
v_gene: TRBV11-3
abundance: NA
j_gene: TRBJ1-2
CDR3aa: CASSFGTYGANGYTF
CDR3nt: TGTGCCAGCAGCTTCGGGACGTACGGGGCCAATGGCTACACCTTC

d_gene: NA
v_gene: TRBV2
abundance: NA
j_gene: TRBJ1-1
CDR3aa: CASSTGQTNTEAFF
CDR3nt: TGTGCCAGCAGCACGGGACAAACGAACACTGAAGCTTTCTTT

d_gene: NA
v_gene: TRBV5-1
abundance: NA
j_gene: TRBJ2-7
CDR3aa: CASSFRRGQNSEQYF
CDR3nt: TGCGCCAGCAGCTTCAGGAGAGGGCAAAACTCCGAGCAGTACTTC